This record covers a single T cell receptor (beta chain). Its antigen remains unknown. TCRdb's copy holds only in-frame clones and misses some; the assay was immunoSEQ multiplex PCR. This table has 95,000 to 150,000 clones, approximately 85% appearing once. These data originate in a study of T cell responses to AZD1222 COVID-19 vaccine. Germline V gene sequence: CDR1 MDHEN, CDR2 SYDVKM. V was pared by 5 bases and J by 7 bases, with 8 bases of the junction left unmatched. CDR3 length: 14 residues. Notes on the study in general: Spike-specific TCR breadth and depth were elevated following two AZD1222 doses.

This clonotype was obtained from an adult in good health. The source material was peripheral blood, sampled on day 0 of AZD1222 vaccination. The V and J genes are TRBV28 and TRBJ1-1; 9 bases line up with TRBD1. The CDR3 here is CASSKGTGWGEAFF. In DNA form, the CDR3 reads TGTGCCAGCAGTAAGGGGACAGGGTGGGGTGAAGCTTTCTTT.